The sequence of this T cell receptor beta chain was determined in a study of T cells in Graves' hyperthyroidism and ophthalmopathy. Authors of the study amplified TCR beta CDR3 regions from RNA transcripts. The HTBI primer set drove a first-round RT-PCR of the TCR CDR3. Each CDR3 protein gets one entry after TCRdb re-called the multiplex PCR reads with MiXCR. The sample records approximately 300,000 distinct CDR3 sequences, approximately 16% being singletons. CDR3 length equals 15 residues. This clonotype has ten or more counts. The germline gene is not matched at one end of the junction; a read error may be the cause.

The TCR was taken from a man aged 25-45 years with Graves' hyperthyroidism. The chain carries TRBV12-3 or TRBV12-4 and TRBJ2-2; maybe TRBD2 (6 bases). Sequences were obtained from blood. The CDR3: CASSFGTSPTRELFF. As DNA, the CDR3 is TGTGCCAGCAGTTTTGGTACTAGCCCCACCCGGGAGCTGTTTTTT.